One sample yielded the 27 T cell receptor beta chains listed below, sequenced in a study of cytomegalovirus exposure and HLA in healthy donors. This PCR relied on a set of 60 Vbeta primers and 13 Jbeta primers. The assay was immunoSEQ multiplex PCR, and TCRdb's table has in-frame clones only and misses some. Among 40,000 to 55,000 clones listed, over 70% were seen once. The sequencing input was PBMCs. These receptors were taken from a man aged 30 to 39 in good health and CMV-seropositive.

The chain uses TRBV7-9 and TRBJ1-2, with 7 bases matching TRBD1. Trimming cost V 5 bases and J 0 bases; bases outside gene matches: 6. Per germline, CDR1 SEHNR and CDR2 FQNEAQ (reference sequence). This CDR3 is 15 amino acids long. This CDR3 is CASSPWTGTNYGYTF. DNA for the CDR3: TGTGCCAGCAGCCCATGGACAGGCACTAACTATGGCTACACCTTC.

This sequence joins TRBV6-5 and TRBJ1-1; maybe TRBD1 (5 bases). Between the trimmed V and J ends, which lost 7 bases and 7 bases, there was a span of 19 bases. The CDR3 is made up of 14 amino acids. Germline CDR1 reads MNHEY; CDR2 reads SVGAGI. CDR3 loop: CASTPGWTPNEAFF. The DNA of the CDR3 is TGTGCCAGCACCCCGGGTTGGACACCAAATGAAGCTTTCTTT.

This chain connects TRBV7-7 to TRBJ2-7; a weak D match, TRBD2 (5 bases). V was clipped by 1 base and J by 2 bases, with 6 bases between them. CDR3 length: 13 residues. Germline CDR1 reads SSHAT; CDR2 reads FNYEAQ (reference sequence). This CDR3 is CASSLDGTYEQYF. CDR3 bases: TGTGCCAGCAGCTTAGACGGGACCTACGAGCAGTACTTC.

The CDR3 nucleotides read TGTGCCAGTAGCCGACAGGGGGCGCAGCCCCAGCATTTT. Residues: CASSRQGAQPQHF. The chain joins TRBV19 to TRBJ1-5; 10 positions match TRBD1. The V segment lost 6 bases and the J segment 7 bases; nucleotides outside the gene matches: 3. Germline CDR1 reads LNHDA; CDR2 reads SQIVND (reference sequence). The CDR3 totals 13 residues.

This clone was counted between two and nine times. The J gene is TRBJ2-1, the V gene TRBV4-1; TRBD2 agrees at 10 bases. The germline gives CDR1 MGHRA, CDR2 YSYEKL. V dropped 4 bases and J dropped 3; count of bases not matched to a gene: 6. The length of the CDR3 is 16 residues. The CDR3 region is CASSPLAGHNYNEQFF. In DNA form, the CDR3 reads TGCGCCAGCAGCCCACTAGCGGGGCATAACTACAATGAGCAGTTCTTC.

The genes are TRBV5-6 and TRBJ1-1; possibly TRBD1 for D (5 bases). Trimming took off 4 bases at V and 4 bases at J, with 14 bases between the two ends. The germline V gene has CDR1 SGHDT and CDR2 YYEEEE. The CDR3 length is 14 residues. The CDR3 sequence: CASSPETDLTEAFF. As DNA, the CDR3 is TGTGCCAGCAGCCCAGAGACAGATCTCACTGAAGCTTTCTTT. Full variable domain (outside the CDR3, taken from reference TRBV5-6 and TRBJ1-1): DAGVTQSPTHLIKTRGQQVTLRCSPKSGHDTVSWYQQALGQGPQFIFQYYEEEERQRGNFPDRFSGHQFPNYSSELNVNALLLGDSALYLCASSPETDLTEAFFGQGTRLTVV.

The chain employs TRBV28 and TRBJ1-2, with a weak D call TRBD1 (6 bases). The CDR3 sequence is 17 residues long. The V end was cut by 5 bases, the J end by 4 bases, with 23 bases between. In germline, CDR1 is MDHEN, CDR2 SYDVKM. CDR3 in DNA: TGTGCCAGCAGTCCCCGGGGGGCAGGCCCAAAGGGCTATGGCTACACCTTC. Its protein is CASSPRGAGPKGYGYTF.

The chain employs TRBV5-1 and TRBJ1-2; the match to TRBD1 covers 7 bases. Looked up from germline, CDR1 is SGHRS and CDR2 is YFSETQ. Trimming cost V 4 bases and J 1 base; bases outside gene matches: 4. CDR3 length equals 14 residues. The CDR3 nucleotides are TGCGCCAGCAGCCGCGGGACAGTTAACTATGGCTACACCTTC. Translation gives CASSRGTVNYGYTF.

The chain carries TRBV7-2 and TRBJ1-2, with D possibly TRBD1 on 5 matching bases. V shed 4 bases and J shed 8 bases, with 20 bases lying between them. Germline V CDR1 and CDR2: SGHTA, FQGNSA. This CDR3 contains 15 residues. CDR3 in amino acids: CASSSGLQGWRGYTF. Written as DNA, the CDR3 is TGTGCCAGCAGCTCGGGACTTCAGGGATGGAGAGGCTACACCTTC.

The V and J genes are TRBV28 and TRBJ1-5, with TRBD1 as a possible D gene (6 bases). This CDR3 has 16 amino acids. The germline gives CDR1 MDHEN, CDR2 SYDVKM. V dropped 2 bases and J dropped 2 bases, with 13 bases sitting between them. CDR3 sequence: CASSLGGGQGNQPQHF. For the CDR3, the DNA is TGTGCCAGCAGTTTAGGCGGGGGGCAGGGCAATCAGCCCCAGCATTTT.

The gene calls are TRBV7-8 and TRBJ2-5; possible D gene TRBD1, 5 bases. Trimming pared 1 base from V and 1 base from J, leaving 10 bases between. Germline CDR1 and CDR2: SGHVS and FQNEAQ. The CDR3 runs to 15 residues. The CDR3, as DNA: TGTGCCAGCAGCTTAGTCTGGGGCGTCCAAGAGACCCAGTACTTC. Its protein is CASSLVWGVQETQYF.

Here the CDR3 reads CASSPYNEQFF. DNA of the CDR3: TGTGCCAGCAGCCCATACAATGAGCAGTTCTTC. J is TRBJ2-1 and V is TRBV7-8; D ambiguous. Trimming shortened V by 5 bases and J by 4 bases, and 3 bases separated the two germline ends. Germline values: CDR1 SGHVS, CDR2 FQNEAQ. The CDR3 loop spans 11 amino acids.

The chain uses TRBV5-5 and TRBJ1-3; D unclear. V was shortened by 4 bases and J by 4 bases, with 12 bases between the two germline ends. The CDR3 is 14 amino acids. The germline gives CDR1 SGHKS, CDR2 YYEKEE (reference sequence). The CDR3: CASSELMMGNTIYF. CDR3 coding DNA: TGTGCCAGCAGCGAACTGATGATGGGAAACACCATATATTTT.

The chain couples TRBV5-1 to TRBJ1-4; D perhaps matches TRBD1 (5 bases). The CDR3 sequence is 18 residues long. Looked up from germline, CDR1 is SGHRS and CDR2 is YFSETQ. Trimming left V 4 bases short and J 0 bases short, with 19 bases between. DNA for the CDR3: TGCGCCAGCAGCCAGGAGATCAGGGCGGGGGCAACTAATGAAAAACTGTTTTTT. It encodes CASSQEIRAGATNEKLFF.

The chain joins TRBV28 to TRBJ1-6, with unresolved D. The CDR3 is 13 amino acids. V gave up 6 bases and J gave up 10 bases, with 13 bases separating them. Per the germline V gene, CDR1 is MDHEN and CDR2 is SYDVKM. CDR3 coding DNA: TGTGCCAGCAGCCCCGCGAGGAGGTCACCCCTCCACTTT. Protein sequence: CASSPARRSPLHF.

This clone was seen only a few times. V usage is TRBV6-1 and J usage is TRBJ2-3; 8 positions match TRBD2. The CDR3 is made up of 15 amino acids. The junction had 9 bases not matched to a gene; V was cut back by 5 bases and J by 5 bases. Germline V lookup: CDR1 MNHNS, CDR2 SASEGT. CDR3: CASSPGGAGKDTQYF. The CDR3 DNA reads TGTGCCAGCAGTCCCGGGGGGGCGGGGAAAGATACGCAGTATTTT.

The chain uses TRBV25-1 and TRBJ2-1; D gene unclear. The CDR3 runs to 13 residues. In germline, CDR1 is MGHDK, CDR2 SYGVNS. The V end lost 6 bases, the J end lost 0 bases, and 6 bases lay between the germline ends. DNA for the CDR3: TGTGCCAGCAGCTTCAGCTCCTACAATGAGCAGTTCTTC. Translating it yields CASSFSSYNEQFF.

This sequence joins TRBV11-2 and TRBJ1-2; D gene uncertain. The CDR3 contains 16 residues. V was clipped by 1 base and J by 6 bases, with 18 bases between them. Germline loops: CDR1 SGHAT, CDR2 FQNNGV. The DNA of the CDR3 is TGTGCCAGCAGCTTAGTTCTCAATCCCTATTTAGATGGCTACACCTTC. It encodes CASSLVLNPYLDGYTF.

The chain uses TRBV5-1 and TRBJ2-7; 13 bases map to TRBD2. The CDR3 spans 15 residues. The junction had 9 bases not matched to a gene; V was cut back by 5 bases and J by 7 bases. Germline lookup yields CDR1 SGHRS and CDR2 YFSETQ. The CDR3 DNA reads TGCGCCAGCAGGACTAGCGGGGGGCCTTCTGGGGAGCAGTACTTC. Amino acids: CASRTSGGPSGEQYF.

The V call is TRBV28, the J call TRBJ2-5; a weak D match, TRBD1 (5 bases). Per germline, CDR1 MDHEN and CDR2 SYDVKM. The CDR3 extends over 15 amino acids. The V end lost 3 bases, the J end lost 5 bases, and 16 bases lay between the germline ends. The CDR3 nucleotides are TGTGCCAGCAGTTTTCGTCTAGGGGTTGGGGAGACCCAGTACTTC. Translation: CASSFRLGVGETQYF. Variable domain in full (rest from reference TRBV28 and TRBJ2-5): DVKVTQSSRYLVKRTGEKVFLECVQDMDHENMFWYRQDPGLGLRLIYFSYDVKMKEKGDIPEGYSVSREKKERFSLILESASTNQTSMYLCASSFRLGVGETQYFGPGTRLLVL.

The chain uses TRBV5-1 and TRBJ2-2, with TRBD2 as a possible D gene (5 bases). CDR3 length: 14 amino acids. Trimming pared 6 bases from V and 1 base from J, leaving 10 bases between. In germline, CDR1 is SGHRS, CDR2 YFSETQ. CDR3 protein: CASTHEGNTGELFF. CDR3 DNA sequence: TGCGCCAGCACACACGAGGGGAACACCGGGGAGCTGTTTTTT.

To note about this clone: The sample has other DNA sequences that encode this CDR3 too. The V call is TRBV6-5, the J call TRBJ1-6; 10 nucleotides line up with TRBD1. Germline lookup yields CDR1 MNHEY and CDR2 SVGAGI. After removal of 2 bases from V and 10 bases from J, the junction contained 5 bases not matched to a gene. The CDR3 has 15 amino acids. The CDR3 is CASSYGDRGDSPLHF. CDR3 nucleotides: TGTGCCAGCAGTTACGGGGACAGGGGAGACTCACCCCTCCACTTT.

CDR3 sequence: CASSELAGENTGELFF. The CDR3 DNA is TGCGCCAGCAGTGAACTAGCGGGGGAGAACACCGGGGAGCTGTTTTTT. The chain recombines TRBV10-1 with TRBJ2-2; 11 bases line up with TRBD2. J lost 1 base, V lost 3 bases, and 1 base had no gene match. The germline V gene has CDR1 WNHNN and CDR2 SYGVQD (reference sequence). The CDR3 consists of 16 residues.

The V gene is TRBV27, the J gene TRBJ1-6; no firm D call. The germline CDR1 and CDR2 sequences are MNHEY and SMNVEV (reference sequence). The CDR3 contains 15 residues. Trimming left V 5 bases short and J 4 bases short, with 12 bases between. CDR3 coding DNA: TGTGCCAGCAGTGGGCAGCTACTTTATAATTCACCCCTCCACTTT. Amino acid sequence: CASSGQLLYNSPLHF.

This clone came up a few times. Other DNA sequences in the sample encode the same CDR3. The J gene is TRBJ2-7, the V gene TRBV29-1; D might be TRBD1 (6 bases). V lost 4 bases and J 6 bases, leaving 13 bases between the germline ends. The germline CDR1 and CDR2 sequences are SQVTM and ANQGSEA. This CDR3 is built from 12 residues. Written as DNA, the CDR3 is TGCAGCGTTGGGGGTCAAGGGGGCGAGCAGTACTTC. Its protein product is CSVGGQGGEQYF.

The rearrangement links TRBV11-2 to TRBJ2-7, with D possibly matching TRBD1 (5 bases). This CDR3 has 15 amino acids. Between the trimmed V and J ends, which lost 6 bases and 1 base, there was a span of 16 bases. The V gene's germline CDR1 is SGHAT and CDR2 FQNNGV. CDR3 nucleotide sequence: TGTGCCAGCAGTCCAGCCAGGGCCGGGTCCTACGAGCAGTACTTC. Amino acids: CASSPARAGSYEQYF.

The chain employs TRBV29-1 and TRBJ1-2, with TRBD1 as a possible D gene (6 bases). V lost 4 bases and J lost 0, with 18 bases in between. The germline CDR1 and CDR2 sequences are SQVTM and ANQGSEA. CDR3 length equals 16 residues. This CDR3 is CSVGGGAGPANYGYTF. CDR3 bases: TGCAGCGTTGGTGGGGGCGCAGGCCCAGCTAACTATGGCTACACCTTC. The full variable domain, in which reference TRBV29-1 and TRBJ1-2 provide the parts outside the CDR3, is SAVISQKPSRDICQRGTSLTIQCQVDSQVTMMFWYRQQPGQSLTLIATANQGSEATYESGFVIDKFPISRPNLTFSTLTVSNMSPEDSSIYLCSVGGGAGPANYGYTFGSGTRLTVV.